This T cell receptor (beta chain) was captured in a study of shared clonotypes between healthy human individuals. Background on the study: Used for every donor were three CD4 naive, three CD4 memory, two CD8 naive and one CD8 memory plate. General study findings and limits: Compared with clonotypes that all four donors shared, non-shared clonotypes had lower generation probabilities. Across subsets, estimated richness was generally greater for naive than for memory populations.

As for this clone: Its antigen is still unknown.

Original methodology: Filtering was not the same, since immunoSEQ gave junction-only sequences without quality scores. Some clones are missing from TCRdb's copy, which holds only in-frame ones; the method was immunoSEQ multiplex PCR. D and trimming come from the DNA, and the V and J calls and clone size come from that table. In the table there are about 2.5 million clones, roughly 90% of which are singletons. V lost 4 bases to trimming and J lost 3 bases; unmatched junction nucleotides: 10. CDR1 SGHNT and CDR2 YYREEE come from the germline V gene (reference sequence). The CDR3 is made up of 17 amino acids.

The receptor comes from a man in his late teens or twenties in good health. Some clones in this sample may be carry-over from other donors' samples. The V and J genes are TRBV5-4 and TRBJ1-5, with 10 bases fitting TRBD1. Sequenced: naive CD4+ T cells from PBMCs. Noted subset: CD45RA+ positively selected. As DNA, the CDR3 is TGTGCCAGCAGCCACCGGGGACAGGGGAGGAACAATCAGCCCCAGCATTTT. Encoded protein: CASSHRGQGRNNQPQHF.